The rows below give T cell receptor beta chains drawn from one sample of a study of blood T cell repertoires in COVID-19. Sequencing was performed with immunoSEQ multiplex PCR; in TCRdb, only in-frame clones are kept and a portion is missing. The sample lists about 200,000 clones; around 85% were seen once. What was sequenced was peripheral blood. The receptors here all came from a man in his 60s with COVID-19, enrolled during active disease. Each CDR3 is given without its conserved first and last residue. Size is stated for part of the rows, as once, few or many counts, or as a class when the clone is expanded.

CDR3: ATSEDGTPNTGELF
V: TRBV24-1
size: .
length: 14
J: TRBJ2-2

CDR3: ASSGLGQGREKLF
V: TRBV2
size: .
length: 13
J: TRBJ1-4

CDR3: ASSDGVRDRGRLGTEAF
V: TRBV5-1
size: .
length: 17
J: TRBJ1-1

CDR3: SAAGQGGTF
V: TRBV20-1
size: .
length: 9
J: TRBJ1-1

CDR3: ASSPSLRPSRGETQY
V: TRBV3-1/TRBV3-2
size: .
length: 15
J: TRBJ2-5

CDR3: ASRVAGLYEQY
V: TRBV6-5
size: .
length: 11
J: TRBJ2-7

CDR3: ASSVGRGSNTGELF
V: TRBV9
size: .
length: 14
J: TRBJ2-2

CDR3: ASSFGLQGQGGYT
V: TRBV7-2
size: .
length: 13
J: TRBJ1-2

CDR3: ASSRMTGVTEAF
V: TRBV7-2
size: .
length: 12
J: TRBJ1-1

CDR3: ASSLSLGLAYGYT
V: TRBV27
size: .
length: 13
J: TRBJ1-2

CDR3: ASSEWDRTDSPLH
V: TRBV25-1
size: .
length: 13
J: TRBJ1-6

CDR3: ASSDSTEGSYNSPLH
V: TRBV10-1
size: .
length: 15
J: TRBJ1-6

CDR3: ASSTAGSGQPQH
V: TRBV13
size: .
length: 12
J: TRBJ1-5

CDR3: ASSYPRVTDSGANVLT
V: TRBV6-9
size: .
length: 16
J: TRBJ2-6

CDR3: ASSLGGTGGGSPLH
V: TRBV7-2
size: .
length: 14
J: TRBJ1-6

CDR3: ATSDSPENEQF
V: TRBV24-1
size: .
length: 11
J: TRBJ2-1

CDR3: ASSDRNTGELF
V: TRBV6-5
size: .
length: 11
J: TRBJ2-2

CDR3: ASSDWDRHT
V: TRBV2
size: .
length: 9
J: TRBJ1-2

CDR3: ASSSRASGSRETQY
V: TRBV5-4
size: few
length: 14
J: TRBJ2-5

CDR3: ASSLDGRYSYGYT
V: TRBV5-4
size: .
length: 13
J: TRBJ1-2

CDR3: ASSHSNLAEAF
V: TRBV12-3/TRBV12-4
size: .
length: 11
J: TRBJ1-1

CDR3: ASRAGTGIYGYT
V: TRBV6-5
size: .
length: 12
J: TRBJ1-2

CDR3: ASSPPGGTVYEQY
V: TRBV18
size: few
length: 13
J: TRBJ2-7

CDR3: ASSALDSNQPQH
V: TRBV9
size: .
length: 12
J: TRBJ1-5

CDR3: ASSRTGEDTQY
V: TRBV7-3
size: .
length: 11
J: TRBJ2-3

CDR3: ASSPKGRGASTEAF
V: TRBV5-4
size: .
length: 14
J: TRBJ1-1

CDR3: ASSTGLRQPQH
V: TRBV25-1
size: .
length: 11
J: TRBJ1-5

CDR3: ASSLSTGPGLRSSYNSPLH
V: TRBV5-1
size: few
length: 19
J: TRBJ1-6

CDR3: ASSPAGGVNEKLF
V: TRBV27
size: .
length: 13
J: TRBJ1-4

CDR3: ASSEFIRDRRNSPLH
V: TRBV25-1
size: .
length: 15
J: TRBJ1-6

CDR3: ASSLAGLNTGELF
V: TRBV5-8
size: .
length: 13
J: TRBJ2-2

CDR3: ASSQGTANSPLH
V: TRBV3-1/TRBV3-2
size: .
length: 12
J: TRBJ1-6

CDR3: ASSSLRGNTEAF
V: TRBV7-2
size: .
length: 12
J: TRBJ1-1

CDR3: ASSDGAGVGEKLF
V: TRBV5-1
size: .
length: 13
J: TRBJ1-4

CDR3: ASRTRLAGVTDTQY
V: TRBV3-1/TRBV3-2
size: .
length: 14
J: TRBJ2-3

CDR3: ATSRARQGSTEAF
V: TRBV15
size: .
length: 13
J: TRBJ1-1

CDR3: ASSPVSSGANVLT
V: TRBV25-1
size: .
length: 13
J: TRBJ2-6

CDR3: ASSSSFTGFSQETQY
V: TRBV5-1
size: .
length: 15
J: TRBJ2-5

CDR3: ASRWTTGSYNEQF
V: TRBV27
size: .
length: 13
J: TRBJ2-1

CDR3: ASSLTASASTDTQY
V: TRBV7-3
size: .
length: 14
J: TRBJ2-3

CDR3: ASRKDRDPNTGELF
V: TRBV2
size: .
length: 14
J: TRBJ2-2

CDR3: ASSPGTGGSQPQH
V: TRBV18
size: .
length: 13
J: TRBJ1-5

CDR3: ASSLATGRTYNSPLH
V: TRBV7-6
size: .
length: 15
J: TRBJ1-6

CDR3: ASSLSGGARTDTQY
V: TRBV3-1/TRBV3-2
size: .
length: 14
J: TRBJ2-3

CDR3: ASSQPPGDITGELF
V: TRBV4-1
size: .
length: 14
J: TRBJ2-2

CDR3: ASSQESGQVAEAF
V: TRBV4-2
size: .
length: 13
J: TRBJ1-1

CDR3: ASSRDRRNSPLH
V: TRBV2
size: few
length: 12
J: TRBJ1-6

CDR3: ASSIGAGSYGYT
V: TRBV19
size: .
length: 12
J: TRBJ1-2

CDR3: ASGEWTGLHGNQPQH
V: TRBV12-5
size: .
length: 15
J: TRBJ1-5

CDR3: ASSHGRRNTEAF
V: TRBV14
size: .
length: 12
J: TRBJ1-1